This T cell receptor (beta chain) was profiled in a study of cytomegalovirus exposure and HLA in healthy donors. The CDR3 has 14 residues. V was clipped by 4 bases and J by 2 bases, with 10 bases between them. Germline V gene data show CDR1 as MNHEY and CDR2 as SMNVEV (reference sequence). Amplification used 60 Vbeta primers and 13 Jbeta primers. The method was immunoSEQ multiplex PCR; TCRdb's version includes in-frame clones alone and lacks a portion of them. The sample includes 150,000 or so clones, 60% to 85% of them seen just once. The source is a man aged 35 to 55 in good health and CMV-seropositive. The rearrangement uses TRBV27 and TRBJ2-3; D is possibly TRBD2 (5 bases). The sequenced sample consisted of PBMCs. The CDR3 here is CASSYKRPTDTQYF. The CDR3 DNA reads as TGTGCCAGCAGTTATAAGCGGCCCACAGATACGCAGTATTTT.